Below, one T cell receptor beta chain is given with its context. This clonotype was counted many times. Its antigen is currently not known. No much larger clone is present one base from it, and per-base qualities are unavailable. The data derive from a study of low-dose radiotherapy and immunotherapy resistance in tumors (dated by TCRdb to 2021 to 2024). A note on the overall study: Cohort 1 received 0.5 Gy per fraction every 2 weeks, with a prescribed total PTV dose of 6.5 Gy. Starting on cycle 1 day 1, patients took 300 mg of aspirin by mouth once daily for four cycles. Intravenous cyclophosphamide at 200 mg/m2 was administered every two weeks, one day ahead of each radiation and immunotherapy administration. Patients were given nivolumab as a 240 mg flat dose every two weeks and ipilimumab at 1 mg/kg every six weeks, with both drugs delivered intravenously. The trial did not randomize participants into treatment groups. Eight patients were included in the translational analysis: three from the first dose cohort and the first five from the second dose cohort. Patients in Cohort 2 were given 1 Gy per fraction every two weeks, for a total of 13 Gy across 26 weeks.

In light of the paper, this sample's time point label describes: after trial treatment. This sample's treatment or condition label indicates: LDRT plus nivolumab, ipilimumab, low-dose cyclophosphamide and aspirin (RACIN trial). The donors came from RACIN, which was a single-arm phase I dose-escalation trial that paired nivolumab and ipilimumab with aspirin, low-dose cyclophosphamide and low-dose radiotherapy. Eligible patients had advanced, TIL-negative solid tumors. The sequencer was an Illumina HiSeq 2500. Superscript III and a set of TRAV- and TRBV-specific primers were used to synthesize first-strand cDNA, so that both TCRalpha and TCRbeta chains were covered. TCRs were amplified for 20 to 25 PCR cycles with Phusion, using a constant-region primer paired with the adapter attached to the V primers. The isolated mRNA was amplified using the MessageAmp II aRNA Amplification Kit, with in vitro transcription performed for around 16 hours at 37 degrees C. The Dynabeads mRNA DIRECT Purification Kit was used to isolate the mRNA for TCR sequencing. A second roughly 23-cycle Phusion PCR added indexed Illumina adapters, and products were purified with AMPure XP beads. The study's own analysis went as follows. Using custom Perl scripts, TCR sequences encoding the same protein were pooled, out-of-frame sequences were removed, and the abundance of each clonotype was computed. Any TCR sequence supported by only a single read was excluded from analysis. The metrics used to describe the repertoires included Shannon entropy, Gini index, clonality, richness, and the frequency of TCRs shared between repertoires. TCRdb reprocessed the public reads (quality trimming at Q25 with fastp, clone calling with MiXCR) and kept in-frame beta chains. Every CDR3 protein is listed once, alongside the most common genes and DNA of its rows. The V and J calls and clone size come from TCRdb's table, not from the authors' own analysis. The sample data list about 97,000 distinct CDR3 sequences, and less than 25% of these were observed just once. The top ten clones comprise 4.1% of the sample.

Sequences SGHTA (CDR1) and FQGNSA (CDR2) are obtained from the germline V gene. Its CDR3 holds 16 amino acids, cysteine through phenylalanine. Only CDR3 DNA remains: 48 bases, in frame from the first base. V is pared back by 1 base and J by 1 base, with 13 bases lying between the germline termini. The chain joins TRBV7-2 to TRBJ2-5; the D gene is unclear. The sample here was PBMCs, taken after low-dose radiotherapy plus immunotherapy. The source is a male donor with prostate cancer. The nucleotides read TGTGCCAGCAGCTTAGGGGCCGGGTGGCGCCAAGAGACCCAGTACTTC. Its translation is CASSLGAGWRQETQYF.